The sequence of this T cell receptor beta chain was determined in a study of CD8 T cells in Susac syndrome. Reverse transcription of 0.5 to 1 ug RNA was carried out with random hexamers. TCRdb itself ran the immunoSEQ multiplex PCR reads through MiXCR, one entry per CDR3 protein. The repertoire holds approximately 120,000 distinct CDR3 sequences, with about 90% as singletons. The germline V gene encodes CDR1 SGHRS and CDR2 YFSETQ. V lost 0 bases to trimming and J lost 4 bases, with 5 bases between them. CDR3 length equals 12 residues. Controls were healthy donors (matched for age and sex). The origin of this receptor is a human donor in good health. The rearrangement links TRBV5-1 to TRBJ2-7; unclear D gene. Sequenced input: CD4+ T cells from PBMCs. CDR3 DNA: TGCGCCAGCAGCTTGGGAATGTACGAGCAGTACTTC. Its translation: CASSLGMYEQYF.